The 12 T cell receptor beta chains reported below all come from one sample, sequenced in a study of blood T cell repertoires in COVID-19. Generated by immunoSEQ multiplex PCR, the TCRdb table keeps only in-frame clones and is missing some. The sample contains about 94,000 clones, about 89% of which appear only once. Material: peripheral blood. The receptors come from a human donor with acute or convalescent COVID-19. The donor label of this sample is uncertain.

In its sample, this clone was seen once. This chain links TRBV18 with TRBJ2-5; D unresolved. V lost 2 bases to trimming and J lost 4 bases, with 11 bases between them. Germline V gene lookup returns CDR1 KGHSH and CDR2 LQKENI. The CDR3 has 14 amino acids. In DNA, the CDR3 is TGTGCCAGCTCACCATCAGGTGCTCCAGAGACCCAGTACTTC. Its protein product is CASSPSGAPETQYF.

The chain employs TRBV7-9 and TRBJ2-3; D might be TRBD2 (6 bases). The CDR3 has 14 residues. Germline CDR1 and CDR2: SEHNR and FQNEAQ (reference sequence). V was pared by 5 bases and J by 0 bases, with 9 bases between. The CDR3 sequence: CASSRLGSTDTQYF. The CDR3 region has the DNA TGTGCCAGCAGCCGACTAGGGAGCACAGATACGCAGTATTTT.

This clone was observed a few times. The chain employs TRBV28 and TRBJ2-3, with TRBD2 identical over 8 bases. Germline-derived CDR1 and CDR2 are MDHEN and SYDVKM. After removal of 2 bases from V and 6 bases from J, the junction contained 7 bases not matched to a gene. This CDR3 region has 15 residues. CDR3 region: CASSLPSGGGDTQYF. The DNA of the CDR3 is TGTGCCAGCAGTTTACCCTCTGGCGGGGGGGATACGCAGTATTTT.

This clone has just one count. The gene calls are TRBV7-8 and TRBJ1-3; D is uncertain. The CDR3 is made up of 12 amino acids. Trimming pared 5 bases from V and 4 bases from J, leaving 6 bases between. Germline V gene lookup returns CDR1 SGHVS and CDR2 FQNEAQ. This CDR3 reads CASSLEGNTIYF. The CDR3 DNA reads TGTGCCAGCAGCCTTGAGGGAAACACCATATATTTT.

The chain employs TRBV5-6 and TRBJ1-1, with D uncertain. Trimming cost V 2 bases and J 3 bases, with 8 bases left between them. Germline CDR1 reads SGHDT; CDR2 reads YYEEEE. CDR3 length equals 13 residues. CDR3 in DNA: TGTGCCAGCAGCTTAGAGGCGGACACTGAAGCTTTCTTT. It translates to CASSLEADTEAFF. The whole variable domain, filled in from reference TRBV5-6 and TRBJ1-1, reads DAGVTQSPTHLIKTRGQQVTLRCSPKSGHDTVSWYQQALGQGPQFIFQYYEEEERQRGNFPDRFSGHQFPNYSSELNVNALLLGDSALYLCASSLEADTEAFFGQGTRLTVV.

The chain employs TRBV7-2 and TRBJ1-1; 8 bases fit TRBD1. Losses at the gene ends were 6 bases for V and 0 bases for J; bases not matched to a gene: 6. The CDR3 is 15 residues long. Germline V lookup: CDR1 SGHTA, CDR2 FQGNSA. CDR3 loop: CASSRQGTMNTEAFF. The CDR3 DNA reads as TGTGCCAGCAGTCGACAGGGGACCATGAACACTGAAGCTTTCTTT. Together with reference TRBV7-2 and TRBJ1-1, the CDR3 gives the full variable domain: GAGVSQSPSNKVTEKGKDVELRCDPISGHTALYWYRQSLGQGLEFLIYFQGNSAPDKSGLPSDRFSAERTGGSVSTLTIQRTQQEDSAVYLCASSRQGTMNTEAFFGQGTRLTVV.

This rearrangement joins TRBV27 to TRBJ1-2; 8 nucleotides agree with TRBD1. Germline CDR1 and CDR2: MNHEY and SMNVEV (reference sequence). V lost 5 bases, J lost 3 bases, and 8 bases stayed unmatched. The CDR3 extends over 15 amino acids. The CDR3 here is CASSPLDRVDYGYTF. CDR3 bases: TGTGCCAGCAGTCCCCTGGACAGGGTGGACTATGGCTACACCTTC.

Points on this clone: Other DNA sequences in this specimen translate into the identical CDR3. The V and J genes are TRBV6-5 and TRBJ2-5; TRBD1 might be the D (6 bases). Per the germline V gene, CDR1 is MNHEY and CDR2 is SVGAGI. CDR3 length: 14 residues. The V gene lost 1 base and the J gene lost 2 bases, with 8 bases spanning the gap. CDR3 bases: TGTGCCAGCAGTTACTTGGACAGTCAAGAGACCCAGTACTTC. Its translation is CASSYLDSQETQYF.

CDR3 amino acids: CASSQVPRADRSNSPLHF. In DNA form, the CDR3 reads TGCGCCAGCAGCCAAGTTCCCCGGGCGGACAGGTCTAATTCACCCCTCCACTTT. The chain has TRBV4-1 and TRBJ1-6; TRBD1 matches 7 bases. Germline V CDR1 and CDR2: MGHRA, YSYEKL. The CDR3 contains 18 residues. V dropped 1 base and J dropped 6; count of bases not matched to a gene: 12.

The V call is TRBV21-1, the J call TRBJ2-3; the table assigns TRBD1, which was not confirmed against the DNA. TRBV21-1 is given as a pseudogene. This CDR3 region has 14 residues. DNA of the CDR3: TGTGCCAGCAGCAAAGTTGGCTCCGCAGATACGCAGTATTTT. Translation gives CASSKVGSADTQYF.

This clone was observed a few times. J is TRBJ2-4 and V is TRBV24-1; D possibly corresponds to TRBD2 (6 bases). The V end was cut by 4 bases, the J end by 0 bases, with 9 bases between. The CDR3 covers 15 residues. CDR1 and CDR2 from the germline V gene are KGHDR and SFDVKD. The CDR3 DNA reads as TGTGCCACCAGTGAGGGCGGGACAGCCAAAAACATTCAGTACTTC. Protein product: CATSEGGTAKNIQYF.

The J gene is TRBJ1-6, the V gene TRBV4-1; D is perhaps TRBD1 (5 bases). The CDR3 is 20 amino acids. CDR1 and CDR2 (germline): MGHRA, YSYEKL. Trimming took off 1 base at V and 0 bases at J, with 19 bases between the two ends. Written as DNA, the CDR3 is TGCGCCAGCAGCCAAGGGCGGGGCAGGACCCAGAGCTCCTATAATTCACCCCTCCACTTT. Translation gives CASSQGRGRTQSSYNSPLHF.